This T cell receptor beta chain was observed in a study of cytomegalovirus exposure and HLA in healthy donors. On the study more broadly: An early data release held tens of millions of unique TCRs from HLA-typed donors.

The study ran its PCR with 60 Vbeta and 13 Jbeta primers. Sequencing was performed with immunoSEQ multiplex PCR; in TCRdb, only in-frame clones are kept and a portion is missing. The sample consists of 120,000 or so clones, about 78% of them appearing once. The sequenced sample consisted of PBMCs. This receptor was identified in a female donor in good health and CMV-seronegative.

The CDR3 DNA reads as TGTGCCAGCAGTTCCCGCAACCGGGACAGGGGGCCGCGATTTTCACCCCTCCACTTT. It specifies CASSSRNRDRGPRFSPLHF. This chain links TRBV28 with TRBJ1-6, with 12 bases matching TRBD1. This CDR3 region has 19 residues. The V gene end was trimmed by 4 bases and the J gene end by 9 bases; junction bases not matched to a gene: 16. Germline CDR1 reads MDHEN; CDR2 reads SYDVKM.